The rows below give T cell receptor beta chains drawn from one sample of a study of T cell repertoires in cytomegalovirus infection. A single record per CDR3 protein comes from TCRdb applying MiXCR to the reads. The table records roughly 49,000 distinct CDR3 sequences, 20% to 25% of them present only once. These receptors' antigens are unknown. This specimen consisted of CD8+ T cells from cultured PBMCs, obtained from culture after CMV antigen stimulation. These receptors originate from a human donor in good health (CMV status not recorded). Some clones in this sample may be carry-over from other donors' samples. CDR3s include the opening cysteine and the closing phenylalanine or tryptophan. The D gene is left open where the match is weak.

d_call: TRBD2
j_call: TRBJ2-2
v_call: TRBV28
cdr3_aa: CANYGLAGYTGELFF

d_call: NA
j_call: TRBJ2-7
v_call: TRBV27
cdr3_aa: CASSFGSGSNRYEQYF

d_call: TRBD1
j_call: TRBJ1-3
v_call: TRBV7-9
cdr3_aa: CASSVTGGKSGNTIYF

d_call: NA
j_call: TRBJ2-1
v_call: TRBV6-5
cdr3_aa: CASSYSTTGNNEQFF

d_call: NA
j_call: TRBJ1-2
v_call: TRBV4-2
cdr3_aa: CASSPERERDGYTF

d_call: TRBD1
j_call: TRBJ1-3
v_call: TRBV7-6
cdr3_aa: CASSPGTGNYRSGNTIYF

d_call: TRBD2
j_call: TRBJ2-1
v_call: TRBV28
cdr3_aa: CASSLLLAGGNEQFF

d_call: NA
j_call: TRBJ1-5
v_call: TRBV28
cdr3_aa: CASSSEGNGNQPQHF

d_call: NA
j_call: TRBJ1-1
v_call: TRBV19
cdr3_aa: CASSMEPGPWEAFF

d_call: NA
j_call: TRBJ1-3
v_call: TRBV19
cdr3_aa: CAVGPEPGNTIYF